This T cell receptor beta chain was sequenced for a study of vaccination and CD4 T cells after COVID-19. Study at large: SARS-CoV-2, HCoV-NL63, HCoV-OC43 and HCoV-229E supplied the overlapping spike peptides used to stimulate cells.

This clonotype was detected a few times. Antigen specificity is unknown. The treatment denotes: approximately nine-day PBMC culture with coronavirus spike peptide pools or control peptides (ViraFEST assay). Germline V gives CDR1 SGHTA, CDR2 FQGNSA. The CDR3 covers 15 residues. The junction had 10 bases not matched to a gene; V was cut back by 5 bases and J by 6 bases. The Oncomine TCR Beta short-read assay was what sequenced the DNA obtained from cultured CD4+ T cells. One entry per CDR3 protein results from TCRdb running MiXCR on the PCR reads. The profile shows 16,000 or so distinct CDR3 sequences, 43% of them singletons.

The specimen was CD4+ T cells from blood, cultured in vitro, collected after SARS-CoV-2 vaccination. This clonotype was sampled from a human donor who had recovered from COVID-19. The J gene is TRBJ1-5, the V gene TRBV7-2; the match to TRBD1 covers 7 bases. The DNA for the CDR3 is TGTGCCAGCAGCCAAGATGGGACAGCACCTCAGCCCCAGCATTTT. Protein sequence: CASSQDGTAPQPQHF.